The 11 T cell receptor beta chains presented below share a single source sample, sequenced in a study of blood T cell repertoires in COVID-19. Some clones are missing from TCRdb's copy, which holds only in-frame ones; the method was immunoSEQ multiplex PCR. The table records over 20,000 clones, roughly 89% of them present only once. The sample was peripheral blood. These receptors were taken from a man aged 65 to 79 with active COVID-19.

This chain uses TRBV15 with TRBJ1-4; D is perhaps TRBD1 (6 bases). This CDR3 is 15 amino acids long. With 2 bases removed from V and 4 bases from J, the gap between germline ends came to 11 bases. Per the germline V gene, CDR1 is LNHNV and CDR2 is YYDKDF (reference sequence). CDR3 residues: CATSRKRQDNEKLFF. The CDR3 nucleotides read TGTGCCACCAGCAGAAAGAGACAGGATAATGAAAAACTGTTTTTT.

This clone was recorded only once. The chain recombines TRBV2 with TRBJ2-1, with D perhaps TRBD1 (7 bases). The CDR3 covers 14 residues. With 9 bases removed from V and 3 bases from J, the gap between germline ends came to 15 bases. Germline-derived CDR1 and CDR2 are SNHLY and FYNNEI. For the CDR3, the DNA is TGTGCCAGTACGGGGGACAGCCTCTACAATGAGCAGTTCTTC. Translating it yields CASTGDSLYNEQFF. The full variable domain, rest sourced from reference TRBV2 and TRBJ2-1, is EPEVTQTPSHQVTQMGQEVILRCVPISNHLYFYWYRQILGQKVEFLVSFYNNEISEKSEIFDDQFSVERPDGSNFTLKIRSTKLEDSAMYFCASTGDSLYNEQFFGPGTRLTVL.

The V call is TRBV4-2, the J call TRBJ1-1; 8 bases align to TRBD1. Germline values: CDR1 LGHNA, CDR2 YNFKEQ. The CDR3 is made up of 15 amino acids. V lost 0 bases and J lost 1; bases outside the gene matches: 1. The CDR3 DNA sequence: TGTGCCAGCAGCCAAGATCAGGGGGCGAACACTGAAGCTTTCTTT. Its translation is CASSQDQGANTEAFF.

This chain connects TRBV4-1 to TRBJ2-1, with unresolved D. V gave up 0 bases and J gave up 4 bases, with 7 bases separating them. Germline CDR1 reads MGHRA; CDR2 reads YSYEKL. CDR3 length: 14 residues. The CDR3 coding sequence is TGCGCCAGCAGCCAAGATCTTTTGTACAATGAGCAGTTCTTC. It codes for CASSQDLLYNEQFF.

This clone showed up just once. For the CDR3, the DNA is TGTGCCAGCAGTTACACGGGACAGGGAAACATTCAGTACTTC. This codes for CASSYTGQGNIQYF. This rearrangement joins TRBV6-6 to TRBJ2-4; TRBD1 agrees at 9 bases. V was pared by 2 bases and J by 6 bases, with 2 bases of the junction left unmatched. CDR1 is MNHNY and CDR2 is SVGAGI in the germline V gene (reference sequence). The CDR3 is 14 amino acids.

This chain joins TRBV5-6 and TRBJ1-2; maybe TRBD1 (5 bases). Germline assignment: CDR1 SGHDT and CDR2 YYEEEE. This CDR3 has 15 residues. V shed 1 base and J shed 1 base, with 11 bases lying between them. CDR3 protein: CASSLPRGSNYGYTF. The DNA of the CDR3 is TGTGCCAGCAGCTTGCCCCGGGGGAGTAACTATGGCTACACCTTC.

This clone came up once. The chain combines TRBV6-5 with TRBJ2-2; 10 bases are shared with TRBD2. The trim removed 7 bases at V and 5 bases at J, leaving 7 bases unmatched. Germline CDR1 MNHEY, CDR2 SVGAGI. The CDR3 is 15 residues long. The CDR3 nucleotides read TGTGCCAGCACCCCCGGGACTAGCGAGACCGGGGAGCTGTTTTTT. Translating it yields CASTPGTSETGELFF.

The gene calls are TRBV7-9 and TRBJ1-2; TRBD1 aligns across 9 bases. V lost 4 bases, J lost 5 bases, and 11 bases stayed unmatched. The CDR3 runs 16 residues. Per germline, CDR1 SEHNR and CDR2 FQNEAQ (reference sequence). The CDR3 is CASSYARDRVRYGYTF. CDR3 DNA sequence: TGTGCCAGCAGCTACGCCCGGGACAGGGTACGATATGGCTACACCTTC. The variable domain in full, with the rest retrieved from reference TRBV7-9 and TRBJ1-2, is DTGVSQNPRHKITKRGQNVTFRCDPISEHNRLYWYRQTLGQGPEFLTYFQNEAQLEKSRLLSDRFSAERPKGSFSTLEIQRTEQGDSAMYLCASSYARDRVRYGYTFGSGTRLTVV.

This clone was counted between two and nine times. V is TRBV25-1 and J is TRBJ1-2, with TRBD1 as a possible D gene (5 bases). CDR1 and CDR2 from the germline V gene are MGHDK and SYGVNS. With 4 bases removed from V and 4 bases from J, the gap between germline ends came to 7 bases. The CDR3 is 12 amino acids. CDR3 protein: CASSAGGYGYTF. The CDR3 nucleotides are TGTGCCAGCAGTGCGGGGGGCTATGGCTACACCTTC.

V gene TRBV10-3 combines with J gene TRBJ1-4, with D possibly being TRBD1 (5 bases). Germline V lookup: CDR1 ENHRY, CDR2 SYGVKD. The CDR3 has 12 amino acids. Trimming took 2 bases from V and 7 from J, leaving 5 bases between them. This CDR3 reads CAISEDSEKLFF. The CDR3 coding sequence is TGTGCCATCAGTGAGGACAGTGAAAAACTGTTTTTT.

This chain connects TRBV3-1 (or the pseudogene TRBV3-2) to TRBJ1-2, with D maybe TRBD1 (6 bases). In germline, CDR1 is LGHDT, CDR2 YNNKEL (reference sequence). The CDR3 consists of 12 residues. V lost 6 bases and J lost 2, with 7 bases in between. In DNA, the CDR3 is TGTGCCAGCAGTACAGGGAACTATGGCTACACCTTC. Protein: CASSTGNYGYTF.